The 14 T cell receptor beta chains listed next were all sequenced from one sample in a study of blood T cell repertoires in COVID-19. Measured with immunoSEQ multiplex PCR; TCRdb has only the in-frame clones, and not every one. The table lists 100,000 to 150,000 clones, about four fifths of them singletons, with about a sixth in the top ten. Sequenced sample: peripheral blood. These receptors were obtained from a man aged 25-40 years with COVID-19, enrolled during active disease.

This clone was observed a single time. V usage is TRBV6-5 and J usage is TRBJ2-7; unclear D gene. The V gene lost 2 bases and the J gene lost 3 bases, with 11 bases spanning the gap. There are 14 residues in the CDR3. Germline loops: CDR1 MNHEY, CDR2 SVGAGI. CDR3: CASSYRQTHYEQYF. The CDR3 bases are TGTGCCAGCAGTTACAGGCAGACTCACTACGAGCAGTACTTC.

The chain joins TRBV9 to TRBJ1-5; the D gene is possibly TRBD1 (6 bases). Germline V lookup: CDR1 SGDLS, CDR2 YYNGEE. The germline V and J ends were trimmed by 3 bases and 3 bases, with 16 bases remaining between them. The CDR3 contains 16 residues. The CDR3 nucleotides read TGTGCCAGCAGCGCCCCTCGGACAGAGATCAATCAGCCCCAGCATTTT. Translation gives CASSAPRTEINQPQHF.

This clone has a handful of counts. The chain combines TRBV9 with TRBJ1-6; TRBD1 might be the D (5 bases). The length of the CDR3 is 17 residues. The V gene lost 0 bases and the J gene lost 7 bases, with 17 bases spanning the gap. The V gene's germline CDR1 is SGDLS and CDR2 YYNGEE. The CDR3 protein is CASSVGAGGSPNSPLHF. CDR3 in DNA: TGTGCCAGCAGCGTAGGGGCGGGGGGATCGCCCAATTCACCCCTCCACTTT.

J is TRBJ1-3 and V is TRBV9, with D maybe TRBD1 (6 bases). Trimming removed 1 base at V and 4 bases at J, with 15 bases between. Germline V gene data show CDR1 as SGDLS and CDR2 as YYNGEE. This CDR3 has 16 residues. The CDR3 region has the DNA TGTGCCAGCAGCGTACTCCCCGGGACAACCGGAAACACCATATATTTT. It yields the protein CASSVLPGTTGNTIYF.

The chain uses TRBV5-5 and TRBJ1-5; 10 nucleotides match TRBD1. From germline, CDR1 is SGHKS and CDR2 YYEKEE (reference sequence). CDR3 size: 16 residues. After removal of 5 bases from V and 2 bases from J, the junction contained 7 bases not matched to a gene. The CDR3 spells CASRRTGGGGNQPQHF. CDR3 DNA: TGTGCCAGCAGACGGACAGGGGGTGGGGGCAATCAGCCCCAGCATTTT.

This clone was observed once. The V gene is TRBV18, the J gene TRBJ1-4, with a possible D match to TRBD1 (5 bases). The CDR3 sequence is 15 residues long. V dropped 1 base and J dropped 8 bases, with 14 bases sitting between them. Germline CDR1 KGHSH, CDR2 LQKENI. The CDR3 sequence is CASSPQGTGREKLFF. CDR3 nucleotides: TGTGCCAGCTCACCACAGGGAACAGGCAGAGAAAAACTGTTTTTT.

This clone was seen just once. The chain is built from TRBV11-2 and TRBJ2-7; TRBD2 agrees at 7 bases. CDR3 length: 15 residues. The germline CDR1 and CDR2 sequences are SGHAT and FQNNGV. V shed 3 bases, J shed 3 bases, and the junction held 8 bases outside the gene matches. CDR3 bases: TGTGCCAGCAGCTTCGACTCAGCGGGGAGCTACGAGCAGTACTTC. Protein: CASSFDSAGSYEQYF.

The gene calls are TRBV5-5 and TRBJ2-1, with D possibly being TRBD1 (5 bases). This CDR3 spans 15 amino acids. V lost 4 bases and J lost 2, with 13 bases in between. In germline, CDR1 is SGHKS, CDR2 YYEKEE (reference sequence). Here the CDR3 reads CASSGNTGPYNEQFF. The CDR3 bases are TGTGCCAGCAGCGGCAACACAGGTCCCTACAATGAGCAGTTCTTC.

CDR3 protein: CASSADRMNTEAFF. The CDR3 nucleotides read TGTGCCAGCAGTGCGGACAGGATGAACACTGAAGCTTTCTTT. V usage is TRBV25-1 and J usage is TRBJ1-1; 7 bases fit TRBD1. V was clipped by 4 bases and J by 0 bases; unmatched bases: 2. The germline CDR1 and CDR2 sequences are MGHDK and SYGVNS. The CDR3 contains 14 residues. The full variable domain, rest sourced from reference TRBV25-1 and TRBJ1-1, is EADIYQTPRYLVIGTGKKITLECSQTMGHDKMYWYQQDPGMELHLIHYSYGVNSTEKGDLSSESTVSRIRTEHFPLTLESARPSHTSQYLCASSADRMNTEAFFGQGTRLTVV.

This sequence joins TRBV2 and TRBJ1-2, with D unclear. This CDR3 spans 12 amino acids. V lost 7 bases and J 7 bases, leaving 13 bases between the germline ends. CDR1 is SNHLY and CDR2 is FYNNEI in the germline V gene. In nucleotides, the CDR3 is TGTGCCAGCACTCCCGAGGCGTCTGGCTACACCTTC. Translated, it gives CASTPEASGYTF.

This clone was detected only a few times. This sequence joins TRBV30 and TRBJ1-1; 8 bases are shared with TRBD1. Germline V lookup: CDR1 GTSNPN, CDR2 SVGIG (reference sequence). The CDR3 sequence is 13 residues long. The V segment lost 2 bases and the J segment 4 bases; nucleotides outside the gene matches: 3. The CDR3 DNA reads TGTGCCTGGAGTCATACAGGGGGCACTGAAGCTTTCTTT. It yields the protein CAWSHTGGTEAFF.

This clone was seen more than once but under ten times. V and J are TRBV7-9 and TRBJ2-5; 8 bases line up with TRBD1. The ends lost 5 bases at V and 3 bases at J; junction bases unmatched: 5. This CDR3 has 14 amino acids. Germline CDR1 SEHNR, CDR2 FQNEAQ (reference sequence). CDR3 loop: CASSHLDREETQYF. The CDR3 region has the DNA TGTGCCAGCAGCCATCTGGACAGGGAAGAGACCCAGTACTTC.

A remark on this clone: The same CDR3 arises from other DNA sequences in this sample as well. The CDR3: CASSTDNQPQHF. CDR3 DNA sequence: TGTGCCAGCAGTACTGACAATCAGCCCCAGCATTTT. This sequence joins TRBV6-6 and TRBJ1-5, with D unresolved. Trimming cost V 5 bases and J 3 bases, with 5 bases left between them. The CDR3 totals 12 residues. Germline V gene data show CDR1 as MNHNY and CDR2 as SVGAGI (reference sequence).

CDR3 sequence (DNA): TGTGCCACCAGTGCCCTCACCACCGACAGGGGCGACGCTAGCACAGATACGCAGTATTTT. Its protein product is CATSALTTDRGDASTDTQYF. V gene TRBV24-1 combines with J gene TRBJ2-3, with 8 bases lining up with TRBD1. V shed 5 bases, J shed 0 bases, and the junction held 18 bases outside the gene matches. The CDR3 is 20 residues long. Germline loops: CDR1 KGHDR, CDR2 SFDVKD.